These 28 T cell receptor beta chains share one sample of origin, sequenced in a study of cytomegalovirus exposure and HLA in healthy donors. It was with 60 Vbeta and 13 Jbeta primers that the PCR ran. Some clones are missing from TCRdb's copy, which holds only in-frame ones; the method was immunoSEQ multiplex PCR. The sample lists about 130,000 clones, around 71% occurring once. The source material was PBMCs. The source of these receptors is an older woman in good health and CMV-seropositive.

The chain links TRBV7-9 to TRBJ2-7; a possible D gene is TRBD1 (5 bases). The CDR3 covers 14 residues. CDR1 is SEHNR and CDR2 is FQNEAQ in the germline V gene (reference sequence). V gave up 2 bases and J gave up 2 bases, with 10 bases separating them. The CDR3, as DNA: TGTGCCAGCAGCTTATCAGCAGGGACCTACGAGCAGTACTTC. Its protein product is CASSLSAGTYEQYF.

The genes are TRBV27 and TRBJ2-5; 7 nucleotides align to TRBD2. TRBJ2-7 explains the end of the DNA better; the J call may be wrong. CDR1 MNHEY and CDR2 SMNVEV come from the germline V gene (reference sequence). The length of the CDR3 is 15 residues. This CDR3 is CASSLRGGINYEQYF. CDR3 nucleotides: TGTGCCAGCAGTCTACGGGGAGGGATCAATTACGAGCAGTACTTC.

The chain joins TRBV27 to TRBJ1-5, with a tentative D call TRBD1 (5 bases). The V end lost 5 bases, the J end lost 5 bases, and 16 bases lay between the germline ends. The CDR3 is 15 amino acids. CDR1 is MNHEY and CDR2 is SMNVEV in the germline V gene (reference sequence). CDR3 loop: CASSRWGSSDQPQHF. In nucleotides, the CDR3 is TGTGCCAGCAGTCGTTGGGGCAGTTCCGATCAGCCCCAGCATTTT.

The chain employs TRBV6-5 and TRBJ1-1; TRBD1 aligns across 7 bases. Trimming took 6 bases from V and 1 from J; bases not matched to a gene: 2. This CDR3 region has 13 residues. Germline V lookup: CDR1 MNHEY, CDR2 SVGAGI. The CDR3, as DNA: TGTGCCAGCAGACAGGGGCGGAACACTGAAGCTTTCTTT. It encodes CASRQGRNTEAFF.

The rearrangement joins TRBV5-4 to TRBJ1-2; a possible D gene is TRBD1 (6 bases). The ends were cut back, 2 bases at V and 4 bases at J, with 15 bases in the middle. The CDR3 totals 15 residues. CDR1 is SGHNT and CDR2 is YYREEE in the germline V gene (reference sequence). CDR3 protein: CASSLQGVESYGYTF. As DNA, the CDR3 is TGTGCCAGCAGCTTACAGGGTGTAGAGAGCTATGGCTACACCTTC.

The chain is built from TRBV27 and TRBJ1-2; the match to TRBD1 covers 7 bases. This CDR3 is 13 amino acids long. Germline V gene lookup returns CDR1 MNHEY and CDR2 SMNVEV (reference sequence). V shed 5 bases and J 8 bases; nucleotides not matched to a gene: 8. CDR3 protein: CASSPDRDEGYTF. DNA for the CDR3: TGTGCCAGCAGTCCAGACAGGGATGAGGGCTACACCTTC.

V usage is TRBV9 and J usage is TRBJ1-4; D ambiguous. Looked up from germline, CDR1 is SGDLS and CDR2 is YYNGEE. Trimming removed 7 bases at V and 4 bases at J, with 14 bases between. The CDR3 length is 14 residues. The CDR3 DNA is TGTGCCAGCGCCCGGGGAGGTAATAATGAAAAACTGTTTTTT. Protein: CASARGGNNEKLFF.

The V call is TRBV4-1, the J call TRBJ2-5; unclear D gene. TRBJ2-7 matches the DNA end more closely, so the J call is doubtful. Germline CDR1 is MGHRA and CDR2 is YSYEKL. This CDR3 has 14 residues. In nucleotides, the CDR3 is TGCGCCAGCAGCCAAGAGCGGTACGAAGCCGAGCAGTACTTC. It codes for CASSQERYEAEQYF.

This clone was found a few times. V usage is TRBV18 and J usage is TRBJ1-1; D is ambiguous. This CDR3 has 15 residues. Trimming shortened V by 0 bases and J by 0 bases, and 8 bases separated the two germline ends. Germline V gene sequence: CDR1 KGHSH, CDR2 LQKENI. Here the CDR3 reads CASSPPSNMNTEAFF. Here the CDR3 DNA reads TGTGCCAGCTCACCACCATCAAACATGAACACTGAAGCTTTCTTT.

This clone was seen only a few times. This rearrangement joins TRBV11-2 to TRBJ1-3, with D uncertain. V was pared by 1 base and J by 2 bases, with 9 bases between. Germline V lookup: CDR1 SGHAT, CDR2 FQNNGV. The CDR3 has 15 residues. CDR3 in amino acids: CASSLAIQAGNTIYF. The CDR3 bases are TGTGCCAGCAGCTTAGCAATTCAGGCTGGAAACACCATATATTTT.

This chain joins TRBV6-5 and TRBJ2-2, with 10 bases that match TRBD1. There are 15 residues in the CDR3. Germline assignment: CDR1 MNHEY and CDR2 SVGAGI. Trimming at V came to 4 bases and at J to 5 bases, leaving 4 bases not matched to a gene. CDR3 DNA: TGTGCCAGCAGTTTTAGGGACAGGGGAACCGGGGAGCTGTTTTTT. Its translation: CASSFRDRGTGELFF.

There are a few counts of this clone. The V and J genes are TRBV6-5 and TRBJ1-2; D unresolved. The V end lost 3 bases, the J end lost 8 bases, and 13 bases lay between the germline ends. Germline CDR1 and CDR2: MNHEY and SVGAGI. The CDR3 totals 13 residues. The CDR3 DNA is TGTGCCAGCAGTTATAGGGAGTTAAGGGGCTACACCTTC. It translates to CASSYRELRGYTF.

V and J are TRBV5-6 and TRBJ2-7; 11 bases agree with TRBD2. The V gene end was trimmed by 6 bases and the J gene end by 1 base; junction bases not matched to a gene: 6. There are 15 residues in the CDR3. Looked up from germline, CDR1 is SGHDT and CDR2 is YYEEEE. Here the CDR3 DNA reads TGTGCCAGCACCAATAGCGGGGGGGCATCCTACGAGCAGTACTTC. Protein product: CASTNSGGASYEQYF.

The chain combines TRBV9 with TRBJ2-2; tentatively, D is TRBD1 (6 bases). Trimming pared 3 bases from V and 5 bases from J, leaving 23 bases between. Germline assignment: CDR1 SGDLS and CDR2 YYNGEE. This CDR3 region has 18 residues. DNA of the CDR3: TGTGCCAGCAGCGCCCCCTTGCCAGGACAGAGAGATACCGGGGAGCTGTTTTTT. Its protein product is CASSAPLPGQRDTGELFF.

This chain uses TRBV29-1 with TRBJ1-5; D is undetermined. CDR3 size: 13 residues. V was shortened by 6 bases and J by 2 bases, with 11 bases between the two germline ends. Germline loops: CDR1 SQVTM, CDR2 ANQGSEA. The CDR3 region has the DNA TGCAGCGTAGCCGACAACGGCAATCAGCCCCAGCATTTT. It specifies CSVADNGNQPQHF.

The rearrangement links TRBV5-1 to TRBJ1-2, with D tentatively TRBD1 (5 bases). V was trimmed by 10 bases and J by 8 bases, leaving 21 bases between them. The CDR3 is made up of 13 amino acids. Germline-derived CDR1 and CDR2 are SGHRS and YFSETQ. CDR3 coding DNA: TGCGCCCGCCTAAAAGGGGATCAGGGAGGCTACACCTTC. Its translation is CARLKGDQGGYTF.

This clone was counted once. CDR3 protein: CASSRSGGAGTGELFF. The CDR3 DNA sequence: TGTGCCAGCAGCAGAAGCGGGGGGGCGGGCACCGGGGAGCTGTTTTTT. The chain carries TRBV4-2 and TRBJ2-2, with 10 bases lining up with TRBD2. The germline V gene has CDR1 LGHNA and CDR2 YNFKEQ. V shed 5 bases, J shed 4 bases, and the junction held 7 bases outside the gene matches. The CDR3 loop spans 16 amino acids.

This chain uses TRBV4-1 with TRBJ2-7; 12 bases are shared with TRBD1. Germline V CDR1 and CDR2: MGHRA, YSYEKL. The CDR3 spans 15 residues. The trim removed 3 bases at V and 7 bases at J, leaving 7 bases unmatched. The CDR3 region is CASSHPGDRGLEQYF. The CDR3 nucleotides are TGCGCCAGCAGCCACCCCGGGGACAGGGGGCTTGAGCAGTACTTC.

The chain recombines TRBV7-2 with TRBJ2-6; 7 bases fit TRBD1. CDR1 SGHTA and CDR2 FQGNSA come from the germline V gene. This CDR3 contains 17 residues. The ends lost 0 bases at V and 0 bases at J; junction bases unmatched: 2. The CDR3 loop reads CASSLARTGSGANVLTF. Written as DNA, the CDR3 is TGTGCCAGCAGCTTAGCGCGGACAGGCTCTGGGGCCAACGTCCTGACTTTC.

The V call is TRBV2, the J call TRBJ2-3; 10 positions match TRBD1. The ends lost 4 bases at V and 6 bases at J; junction bases unmatched: 7. The CDR3 is made up of 15 amino acids. Germline loops: CDR1 SNHLY, CDR2 FYNNEI. DNA for the CDR3: TGTGCCAGCAGTGTCCAGACAGGGGGCAGGGATACGCAGTATTTT. Translation gives CASSVQTGGRDTQYF.

This clone was seen a few times. V gene TRBV7-9 combines with J gene TRBJ1-4; D call uncertain. The CDR3 extends over 17 amino acids. V was pared by 0 bases and J by 0 bases, with 11 bases between. CDR1 is SEHNR, CDR2 FQNEAQ, per germline (reference sequence). CDR3 sequence: CASSLALSGTTNEKLFF. The DNA for the CDR3 is TGTGCCAGCAGCTTAGCGCTATCTGGTACAACTAATGAAAAACTGTTTTTT. Full variable domain (rest looked up from reference TRBV7-9 and TRBJ1-4): DTGVSQNPRHKITKRGQNVTFRCDPISEHNRLYWYRQTLGQGPEFLTYFQNEAQLEKSRLLSDRFSAERPKGSFSTLEIQRTEQGDSAMYLCASSLALSGTTNEKLFFGSGTQLSVL.

With respect to this clone: Other DNA sequences within the sample encode an identical CDR3. The V gene is TRBV5-1, the J gene TRBJ1-1; TRBD1 is a possible D gene (6 bases). The germline V gene encodes CDR1 SGHRS and CDR2 YFSETQ. The CDR3 contains 15 residues. The V end lost 0 bases, the J end lost 1 base, and 10 bases lay between the germline ends. Here the CDR3 reads CASSLDGRGNTEAFF. The CDR3 DNA is TGCGCCAGCAGCTTGGACGGCAGGGGGAACACTGAAGCTTTCTTT.

The genes are TRBV6-5 and TRBJ1-2, with a tentative D call TRBD1 (6 bases). With 8 bases removed from V and 2 bases from J, the gap between germline ends came to 12 bases. Germline values: CDR1 MNHEY, CDR2 SVGAGI. This CDR3 has 13 amino acids. This chain's CDR3 is CASGVQGNYGYTF. For the CDR3, the DNA is TGTGCCAGCGGCGTTCAGGGGAACTATGGCTACACCTTC.

V and J are TRBV7-9 and TRBJ1-5; 10 nucleotides agree with TRBD1. Trimming took 10 bases from V and 5 from J; bases not matched to a gene: 8. The CDR3 covers 14 residues. The germline V gene has CDR1 SEHNR and CDR2 FQNEAQ (reference sequence). CDR3 nucleotide sequence: TGTGCCACCCAGCGGGGACAGGGGCATCAGCCCCAGCATTTT. Protein: CATQRGQGHQPQHF.

Note on this clone: This sample also contains other DNA sequences that code for the same CDR3. The V call is TRBV19, the J call TRBJ1-5; D remains unclear. There are 15 residues in the CDR3. The germline V gene encodes CDR1 LNHDA and CDR2 SQIVND (reference sequence). V lost 1 base to trimming and J lost 1 base, with 8 bases between them. This CDR3 reads CASSIGGVSNQPQHF. In nucleotides, the CDR3 is TGTGCCAGTAGTATAGGCGGGGTCAGCAATCAGCCCCAGCATTTT.

The chain employs TRBV5-1 and TRBJ2-2; TRBD1 is a possible D gene (5 bases). Germline assignment: CDR1 SGHRS and CDR2 YFSETQ. V was cut by 0 bases and J by 2 bases, with 11 bases left in between. The CDR3 extends over 16 amino acids. CDR3 in DNA: TGCGCCAGCAGCTTGGTCCCTCAGGGAAACACCGGGGAGCTGTTTTTT. Protein: CASSLVPQGNTGELFF.

The J gene is TRBJ2-7, the V gene TRBV27; D may be TRBD1 (5 bases). The V gene lost 6 bases and the J gene lost 3 bases, with 15 bases spanning the gap. The CDR3 extends over 14 amino acids. The germline CDR1 and CDR2 sequences are MNHEY and SMNVEV (reference sequence). The CDR3 is CASSPHTGNYEQYF. Here the CDR3 DNA reads TGTGCCAGCAGCCCTCATACAGGTAACTACGAGCAGTACTTC.

V is TRBV9 and J is TRBJ2-1; D perhaps matches TRBD2 (5 bases). CDR1 and CDR2 (germline): SGDLS, YYNGEE. The CDR3 sequence is 15 residues long. The V end was cut by 0 bases, the J end by 7 bases, with 14 bases between. In DNA, the CDR3 is TGTGCCAGCAGCGTAGAGAGGGTGAAAGCTAATGAGCAGTTCTTC. Residues: CASSVERVKANEQFF.